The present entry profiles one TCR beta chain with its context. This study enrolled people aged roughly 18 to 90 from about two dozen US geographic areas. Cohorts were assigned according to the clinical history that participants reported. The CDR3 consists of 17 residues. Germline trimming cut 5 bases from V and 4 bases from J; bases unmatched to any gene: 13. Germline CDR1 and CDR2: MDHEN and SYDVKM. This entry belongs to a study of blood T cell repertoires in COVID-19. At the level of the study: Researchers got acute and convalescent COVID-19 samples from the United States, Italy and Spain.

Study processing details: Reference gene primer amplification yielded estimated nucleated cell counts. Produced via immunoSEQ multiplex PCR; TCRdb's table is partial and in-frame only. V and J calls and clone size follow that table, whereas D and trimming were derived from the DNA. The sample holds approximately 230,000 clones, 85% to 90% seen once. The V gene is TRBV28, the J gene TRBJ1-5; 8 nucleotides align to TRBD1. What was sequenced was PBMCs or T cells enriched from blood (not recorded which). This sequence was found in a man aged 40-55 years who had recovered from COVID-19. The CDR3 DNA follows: TGTGCCAGCAGTCCCTCGACAGGGGACGGGCTGAATCAGCCCCAGCATTTT. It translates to CASSPSTGDGLNQPQHF.